Listed below are T cell receptor beta chains from one sample, sequenced in a study of cytomegalovirus exposure and HLA in healthy donors. Profiled with immunoSEQ multiplex PCR; TCRdb holds only in-frame clones, not every one. The sample records 150,000 to 200,000 clones, 60% to 75% being singletons. Specimen: PBMCs. Every receptor here comes from a woman in her fifties or sixties in good health and CMV-seropositive. Both conserved end residues are part of each CDR3.

TRBJ1-2 TRBV28 CASSLTVYGYTF
TRBJ1-5 TRBV5-5 CASSLFARGDYSNQPQHF
TRBJ2-3 TRBV5-1 CASSLAEGASADTQYF
TRBJ2-7 TRBV18 CASSQLHGDEQYF
TRBJ2-1 TRBV7-9 CASSPGLAGGPYNEQFF
TRBJ1-2 TRBV2 CARGGGQDSYGYTF
TRBJ1-2 TRBV5-1 CASSLDPGVSGYTF
TRBJ2-5 TRBV27 CASTSTGRFGQETQYF
TRBJ1-2 TRBV18 CASSPGYGYTF
TRBJ1-1 TRBV2 CASSPGQKKATEAFF
TRBJ1-4 TRBV6-1 CASSEALGQGVGEKLFF
TRBJ2-3 TRBV29-1 CSVKMASGFTDTQYF
TRBJ2-1 TRBV6-5 CASSYTGLAGDNEQFF
TRBJ1-1 TRBV5-4 CASSLGAQKNTEAFF
TRBJ2-5 TRBV5-1 CASSATGGETQYF
TRBJ2-2 TRBV27 CASSRPGLAPGELFF
TRBJ2-1 TRBV5-6 CASSPPGSGVSYNEQFF
TRBJ2-5 TRBV5-1 CASSLEGWAEETQYF
TRBJ1-1 TRBV5-1 CASSLTGNTEAFF
NA TRBV29-1 CSVIRAGNHEQYF
TRBJ1-1 TRBV10-3 CAMCREWNTEAFF
TRBJ2-3 TRBV19 CASSLGAWDTQYF
TRBJ2-5 TRBV10-3 CAISLTSGGFLKTQYF
TRBJ2-3 TRBV7-3 CASSPAPGTIQDTQYF